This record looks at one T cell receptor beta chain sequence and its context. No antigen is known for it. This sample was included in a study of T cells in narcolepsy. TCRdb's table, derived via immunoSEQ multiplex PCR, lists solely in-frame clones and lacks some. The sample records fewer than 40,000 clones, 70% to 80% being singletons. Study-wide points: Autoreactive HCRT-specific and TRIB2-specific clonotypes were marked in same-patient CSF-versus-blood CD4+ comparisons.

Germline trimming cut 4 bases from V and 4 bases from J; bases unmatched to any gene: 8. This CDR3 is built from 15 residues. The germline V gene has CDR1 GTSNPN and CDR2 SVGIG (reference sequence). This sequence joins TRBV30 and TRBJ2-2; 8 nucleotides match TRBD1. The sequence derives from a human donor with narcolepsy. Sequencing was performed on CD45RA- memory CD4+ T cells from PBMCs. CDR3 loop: CAWIGSGGLTGELFF. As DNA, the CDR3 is TGTGCCTGGATTGGTTCAGGGGGCCTCACCGGGGAGCTGTTTTTT.